The rows below give T cell receptor beta chains drawn from one sample of a study of T cells in tuberculosis. TCRdb keeps only in-frame clones here, not all; method: immunoSEQ multiplex PCR. The sample lists about 36,000 clones; approximately 93% were seen once. Material for sequencing was PBMCs. Receptor source: a donor between 10 and 35 years old with latent tuberculosis or without tuberculosis infection. CDR3s leave out the opening cysteine and the closing phenylalanine or tryptophan. The order of the fields is V gene, J gene, CDR3 protein.

V: TRBV4-2
J: TRBJ2-2
CDR3: ASSQVSSGELF

V: TRBV2
J: TRBJ1-1
CDR3: ASRDRMNTEAF

V: TRBV5-1
J: TRBJ2-7
CDR3: ASSQGLAGDYEQY

V: TRBV5-5
J: TRBJ1-2
CDR3: ASSLGVYRGDGYT

V: TRBV2
J: TRBJ1-2
CDR3: ASNRRQGANGYT

V: TRBV19
J: TRBJ1-2
CDR3: ASSLSQDLYYGYT

V: TRBV7-3
J: TRBJ1-2
CDR3: ASSLSGGSYGYT

V: TRBV2
J: TRBJ2-2
CDR3: ASSDGPTGELF

V: TRBV7-2
J: TRBJ2-2
CDR3: ASTHSGTGNTGELF

V: TRBV5-6
J: TRBJ2-4
CDR3: ASSLGQSKNIQY

V: TRBV25-1
J: TRBJ2-3
CDR3: ASSRSTSTDTQY

V: TRBV2
J: TRBJ2-1
CDR3: ASSENFSHSQF

V: TRBV25-1
J: TRBJ2-5
CDR3: ASSERGGEETQY

V: TRBV27
J: TRBJ1-5
CDR3: ASSLIADSNQPQH

V: TRBV7-2
J: TRBJ1-1
CDR3: ASSLVEGAVNTEAF

V: TRBV30
J: TRBJ1-5
CDR3: AWSYQGYQPQH